These 6 T cell receptor beta chains were sequenced from one sample in a study of blood T cell repertoires in COVID-19 (TCRdb year 2020). The library came from the immunoSEQ multiplex PCR assay. TCRdb took over this immuneACCESS table, retaining in-frame rearrangements with V and J assigned. Such tables are incomplete; in checked studies, under half of the missing clones stem from an unresolved V gene, and the remainder is unexplained. The sample contains hundreds of thousands of clones, approximately 85% of them found a single time. The ten most abundant clones make up roughly 5% of the sample. Sequenced input: peripheral blood. These receptor sequences come from a man between 50 and 59 years old with active or convalescent COVID-19.

This clone has more than one count but fewer than ten. This chain connects TRBV7-3 to TRBJ2-7; the match to TRBD2 covers 9 bases. CDR1 is SGHTA and CDR2 is FQGTGA in the germline V gene. V lost 5 bases and J lost 3; bases outside the gene matches: 5. There are 14 residues in the CDR3. The CDR3: CASSLSSGNYEQYF. The DNA for the CDR3 is TGTGCCAGCAGCCTTTCTAGCGGGAACTACGAGCAGTACTTC. Looking up the rest from reference TRBV7-3 and TRBJ2-7 gives the full variable domain: GAGVSQTPSNKVTEKGKYVELRCDPISGHTALYWYRQSLGQGPEFLIYFQGTGAADDSGLPNDRFFAVRPEGSVSTLKIQRTERGDSAVYLCASSLSSGNYEQYFGPGTRLTVT.

The rearrangement joins TRBV10-2 to TRBJ1-1; weak D call: TRBD1 (6 bases). CDR1 is WSHSY and CDR2 is SAAADI in the germline V gene. Trimming pared 7 bases from V and 6 bases from J, leaving 24 bases between. The CDR3 totals 16 residues. CDR3 nucleotides: TGCGCCAGCACCGAGCGGGGGGGGCAGGGAAGGGCTGAAGCTTTCTTT. Translating gives CASTERGGQGRAEAFF.

This chain connects TRBV18 to TRBJ2-1; 7 nucleotides match TRBD1. Germline loops: CDR1 KGHSH, CDR2 LQKENI. The length of the CDR3 is 15 residues. Unmatched junction bases numbered 13, after V lost 9 bases and J lost 5 bases. The CDR3 loop is CARLTGADPDNEQFF. CDR3 nucleotide sequence: TGTGCCAGGCTAACAGGGGCTGATCCCGACAATGAGCAGTTCTTC.

This rearrangement joins TRBV7-8 to TRBJ2-5, with no clear D. The CDR3 runs to 10 residues. Looked up from germline, CDR1 is SGHVS and CDR2 is FQNEAQ. Trimming took off 6 bases at V and 4 bases at J, with 3 bases between the two ends. The CDR3 bases are TGTGCCAGCAGGAGAGAGACCCAGTACTTC. Translation: CASRRETQYF. The variable domain in full, completed from reference TRBV7-8 and TRBJ2-5, reads GAGVSQSPRYKVAKRGQDVALRCDPISGHVSLFWYQQALGQGPEFLTYFQNEAQLDKSGLPSDRFFAERPEGSVSTLKIQRTQQEDSAVYLCASRRETQYFGPGTRLLVL.

This rearrangement joins TRBV5-1 to TRBJ1-2; D gene uncertain. Deletions cut 4 bases from V and 1 base from J, with 14 bases between. Germline loops: CDR1 SGHRS, CDR2 YFSETQ. CDR3 length equals 15 residues. Here the CDR3 reads CASSPGSRGNYGYTF. CDR3 sequence (DNA): TGCGCCAGCAGCCCCGGGTCTCGAGGTAACTATGGCTACACCTTC.

The V call is TRBV19, the J call TRBJ1-4; 10 bases map to TRBD1. V gave up 5 bases and J gave up 6 bases; unmatched junction bases: 15. CDR3 length: 18 amino acids. Germline CDR1 and CDR2: LNHDA and SQIVND (reference sequence). The CDR3 DNA follows: TGTGCCAGTAGTCTGATATTATTACCGGGACAGGGGTATGAAAAACTGTTTTTT. Translation: CASSLILLPGQGYEKLFF.